A selection of T cell receptor beta chains follows, all from one sample in a study of prognosis after radiotherapy for stage I lung cancer. TCRdb processed the multiplex PCR reads anew with MiXCR; each CDR3 protein has one entry. This repertoire shows around 30,000 distinct CDR3 sequences, approximately 36% found once; its top ten account for over 15%. This specimen consisted of PBMCs, obtained before or after stereotactic body radiation therapy (not recorded which). Every receptor here comes from a donor over 45 with non-small cell lung cancer. The conserved cysteine and the conserved F or W are not part of the CDR3 here. The order of the fields is CDR3 protein, J gene, V gene, D gene. A D gene is named only where the DNA matches it firmly.

CDR3: ASSPGTNQY; J: TRBJ2-4; V: TRBV3-1; D: .
CDR3: ASSLVGGLPYEQY; J: TRBJ2-7; V: TRBV7-8; D: .
CDR3: SVGAPRGTYTEAF; J: TRBJ1-1; V: TRBV29-1; D: .
CDR3: ASSLSHRNEQF; J: TRBJ2-1; V: TRBV27; D: .
CDR3: ASSLGGFSIYEQY; J: TRBJ2-7; V: TRBV28; D: .
CDR3: ASRQGTGRYGYT; J: TRBJ1-2; V: TRBV9; D: .
CDR3: ASSPQGTLALTEAF; J: TRBJ1-1; V: TRBV4-1; D: .
CDR3: AISELAGGVAGELF; J: TRBJ2-2; V: TRBV10-3; D: TRBD1
CDR3: ASSPWTGNSPLH; J: TRBJ1-6; V: TRBV7-4; D: TRBD1
CDR3: SVGPYNEQF; J: TRBJ2-1; V: TRBV29-1; D: .
CDR3: ASSPLSTYNTGELF; J: TRBJ2-2; V: TRBV18; D: .
CDR3: ASSPRGGIQTTGELF; J: TRBJ2-2; V: TRBV18; D: .
CDR3: ASNKDRAEQY; J: TRBJ2-7; V: TRBV5-1; D: TRBD1
CDR3: ASSTSGRATNEKLF; J: TRBJ1-4; V: TRBV19; D: .
CDR3: AWTVQCWDGYI; J: TRBJ1-2; V: TRBV30; D: .
CDR3: DRRSDRVGTDTQY; J: TRBJ2-3; V: TRBV6-1; D: TRBD1
CDR3: ASSLLQGQGTYEQY; J: TRBJ2-7; V: TRBV7-9; D: TRBD1
CDR3: ATSGGFRTTNTGELF; J: TRBJ2-2; V: TRBV15; D: .
CDR3: ASRASGGLYGYT; J: TRBJ1-2; V: TRBV12-3/TRBV12-4; D: TRBD1
CDR3: ASSLIDREGYGYT; J: TRBJ1-2; V: TRBV7-3; D: TRBD1
CDR3: ATSTGQGWQPQH; J: TRBJ1-5; V: TRBV15; D: TRBD1
CDR3: SASDRAHYGYT; J: TRBJ1-2; V: TRBV20-1; D: TRBD1
CDR3: ASSVGGGSYGYT; J: TRBJ1-2; V: TRBV9; D: .
CDR3: ASSLGTGASYGYT; J: TRBJ1-2; V: TRBV5-4; D: TRBD1
CDR3: ASSLVTSYYGYT; J: TRBJ1-2; V: TRBV28; D: .
CDR3: ASSQAAGFSGNTIY; J: TRBJ1-3; V: TRBV14; D: .
CDR3: ASSHLEAAGANVLT; J: TRBJ2-6; V: TRBV6-1; D: .
CDR3: ASSTRTSGTAYEQY; J: TRBJ2-7; V: TRBV28; D: TRBD2
CDR3: SARDFNREITDTQY; J: TRBJ2-3; V: TRBV20-1; D: .
CDR3: ASSPMLETNTEAF; J: TRBJ1-1; V: TRBV18; D: .
CDR3: ASSYRGQGINTEAF; J: TRBJ1-1; V: TRBV6-9; D: TRBD1
CDR3: AASSSDPAEQF; J: TRBJ2-1; V: TRBV28; D: .
CDR3: ASSLDQGKQY; J: TRBJ2-7; V: TRBV6-1; D: .
CDR3: ASSSWGLARGTDTQY; J: TRBJ2-3; V: TRBV27; D: TRBD2
CDR3: ASSERGWQPQH; J: TRBJ1-5; V: TRBV10-2; D: .
CDR3: ASSFGQVGTEDF; J: TRBJ1-1; V: TRBV28; D: .
CDR3: ASRTGTTNTGELF; J: TRBJ2-2; V: TRBV12-3/TRBV12-4; D: TRBD2
CDR3: ASSVGTSNYGYT; J: TRBJ1-2; V: TRBV7-9; D: .
CDR3: ATGRKGVGANVLT; J: TRBJ2-6; V: TRBV24-1; D: .
CDR3: ASSEEAWANNSPLH; J: TRBJ1-6; V: TRBV6-2/TRBV6-3; D: .
CDR3: ASNGPSYNQPQH; J: TRBJ1-5; V: TRBV2; D: .
CDR3: ASSFGLWAGELF; J: TRBJ2-2; V: TRBV5-1; D: .
CDR3: ASSRDRGAEAF; J: TRBJ1-1; V: TRBV6-4; D: TRBD1
CDR3: SVVGGRRGTGELF; J: TRBJ2-2; V: TRBV29-1; D: .
CDR3: ASRTVVGTGVYEQY; J: TRBJ2-7; V: TRBV6-1; D: TRBD1
CDR3: ASSSRGGHEQY; J: TRBJ2-7; V: TRBV7-9; D: .
CDR3: ASSLTPNTEAF; J: TRBJ1-1; V: TRBV7-3; D: .